This note documents a single T cell receptor beta chain sequence. Its specificity is not known. The entry originates in a study of cytomegalovirus exposure and HLA in healthy donors. Findings and caveats of the study: Compared with the approximately 680-donor mean, an Asian-associated ancestry cluster reportedly had fewer N-insertions, according to a later analysis.

It was with 60 Vbeta and 13 Jbeta primers that the PCR ran. Produced via immunoSEQ multiplex PCR; TCRdb's table is partial and in-frame only. The profile covers around 200,000 clones, with about 80% appearing a single time and roughly 3.5% taken by the ten largest. Input material: PBMCs. The clonotype was recovered from a woman aged 55-70 years in good health and CMV-seropositive.

In DNA form, the CDR3 reads TGCAGCGTGAGGGTGGGCGGCACCGGGGAGCTGTTTTTT. Encoded protein: CSVRVGGTGELFF. This rearrangement joins TRBV29-1 to TRBJ2-2; a possible D gene is TRBD2 (5 bases). The CDR3 is 13 amino acids. Germline V gene lookup returns CDR1 SQVTM and CDR2 ANQGSEA. The germline V and J ends were trimmed by 6 bases and 4 bases, with 12 bases remaining between them.